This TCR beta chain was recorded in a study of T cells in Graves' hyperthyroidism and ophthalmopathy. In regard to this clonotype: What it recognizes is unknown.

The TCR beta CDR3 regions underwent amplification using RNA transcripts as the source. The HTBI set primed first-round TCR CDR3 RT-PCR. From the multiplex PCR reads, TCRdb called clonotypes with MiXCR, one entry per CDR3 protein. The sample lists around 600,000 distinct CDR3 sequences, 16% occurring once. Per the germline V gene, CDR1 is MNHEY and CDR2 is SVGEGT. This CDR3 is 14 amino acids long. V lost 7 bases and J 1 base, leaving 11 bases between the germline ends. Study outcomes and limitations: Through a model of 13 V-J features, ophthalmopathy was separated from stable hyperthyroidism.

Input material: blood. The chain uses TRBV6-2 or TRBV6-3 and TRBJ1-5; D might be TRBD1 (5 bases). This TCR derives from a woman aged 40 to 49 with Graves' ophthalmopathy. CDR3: CASKGRASNQPQHF. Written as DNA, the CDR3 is TGTGCCAGCAAGGGCAGGGCGAGCAATCAGCCCCAGCATTTT.